This record concerns one T cell receptor beta chain sequence. Its antigen is not identified. The PCR had 60 Vbeta and 13 Jbeta primers. Sequenced by immunoSEQ multiplex PCR; TCRdb stores in-frame clones only, minus some. The table lists about 120,000 clones, 76% of them singletons, with around 15% in the top ten. This record comes from a study of cytomegalovirus exposure and HLA in healthy donors. Study summary: Findings of an earlier analysis included more than 90 million unique TCR beta sequences from about 180 million T cells. Inside one of the first data releases sat around 85 million unique TCRs taken from HLA-typed donors. Study findings and constraints: Beyond CMV serostatus, there was no information to go on about immune exposure.

Germline CDR1 ENHRY, CDR2 SYGVKD. The CDR3 loop spans 12 amino acids. This TCR was sampled from a man aged 30 to 39 in good health and CMV-seropositive. The V and J genes are TRBV10-3 and TRBJ2-5, with 8 bases identical to TRBD1. The J call may be incorrect, as the DNA end agrees better with TRBJ2-7. Sequencing was carried out using PBMCs. The CDR3 loop reads CATQGAGNEQYF. DNA for the CDR3: TGTGCCACCCAGGGGGCGGGGAACGAGCAGTACTTC.